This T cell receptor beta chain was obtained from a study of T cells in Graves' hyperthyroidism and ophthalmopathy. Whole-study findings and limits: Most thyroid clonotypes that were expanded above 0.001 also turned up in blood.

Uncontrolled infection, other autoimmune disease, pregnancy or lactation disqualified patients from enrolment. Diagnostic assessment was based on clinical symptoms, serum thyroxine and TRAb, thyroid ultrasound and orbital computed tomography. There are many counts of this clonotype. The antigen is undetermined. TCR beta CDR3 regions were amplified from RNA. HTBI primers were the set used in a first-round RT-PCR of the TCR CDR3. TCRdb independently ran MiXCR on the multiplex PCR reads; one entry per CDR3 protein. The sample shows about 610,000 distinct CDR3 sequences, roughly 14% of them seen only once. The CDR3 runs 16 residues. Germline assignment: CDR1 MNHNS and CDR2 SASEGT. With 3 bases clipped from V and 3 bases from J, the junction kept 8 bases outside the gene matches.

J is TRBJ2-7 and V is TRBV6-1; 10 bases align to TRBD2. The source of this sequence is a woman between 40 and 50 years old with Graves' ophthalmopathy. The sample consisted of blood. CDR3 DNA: TGTGCCAGCAGTGAGTTCCTAGCGGGAGATTTCTACGAGCAGTACTTC. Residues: CASSEFLAGDFYEQYF.